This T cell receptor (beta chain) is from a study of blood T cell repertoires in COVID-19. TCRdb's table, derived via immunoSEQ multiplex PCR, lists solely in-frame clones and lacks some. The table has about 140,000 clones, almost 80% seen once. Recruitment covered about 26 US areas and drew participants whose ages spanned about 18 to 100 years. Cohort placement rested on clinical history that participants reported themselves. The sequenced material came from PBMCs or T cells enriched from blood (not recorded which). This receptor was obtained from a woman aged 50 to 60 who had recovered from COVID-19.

CDR3 in amino acids: CAWSRDTKNIQYF. The CDR3 bases are TGTGCCTGGAGCCGGGACACCAAAAACATTCAGTACTTC. V is TRBV30 and J is TRBJ2-4; D is possibly TRBD1 (6 bases). This CDR3 is 13 amino acids long. Trimming cost V 3 bases and J 2 bases, with 8 bases left between them. Looked up from germline, CDR1 is GTSNPN and CDR2 is SVGIG (reference sequence).